A selection of T cell receptor beta chains follows, all from one sample in a study of neurological immune-mediated disorders. One entry per CDR3 protein results from TCRdb running MiXCR on the 5' RACE reads. The sample contains around 33,000 distinct CDR3 sequences, about 7% of which appear only once. Sequencing used PBMCs. All receptors derive from a woman aged 40 to 50 in good health. CDR3s include the opening cysteine and the closing phenylalanine or tryptophan. The order of the fields is clone size, V gene, J gene, D gene, CDR3 DNA, CDR3 protein. D genes are given only for firm matches. Part of the rows lack a size; the others show once, few, many or a class for expanded clones.

many,TRBV24-1,TRBJ2-5,-,TGTGCCACCAGTGCTGGGCCCCGGGAGACCCAGTACTTC,CATSAGPRETQYF
many,TRBV5-1,TRBJ2-5,-,TGCGCCAGCAGCCTTAGACAGGCGGCAGTAGGAGAGACCCAGTACTTC,CASSLRQAAVGETQYF
many,TRBV6-2/TRBV6-3,TRBJ2-1,-,TGTGCCAGCGGACCGAAGTCGCGGGACAGCCCTTACAATGAGCAGTTCTTC,CASGPKSRDSPYNEQFF
-,TRBV7-3,TRBJ2-1,TRBD2,TGTGCCAGCAGCGTCTTAGCGGGAGCGCACAATGAGCAGTTCTTC,CASSVLAGAHNEQFF
many,TRBV6-5,TRBJ2-7,-,TGTGCCAGCAGTTTCGACAGGAGGGGTATACAGCAGTACTTC,CASSFDRRGIQQYF
many,TRBV5-6,TRBJ1-2,-,TGTGCCAGCAGCCGGGTGGGCGACTATGGCTACACCTTC,CASSRVGDYGYTF
many,TRBV14,TRBJ2-5,-,TGTGCCAGCAGCTATGGCCCCGCTGGGCTCGAGACCCAGTACTTC,CASSYGPAGLETQYF
many,TRBV4-1,TRBJ1-6,-,TGCGCCAGCAGCCAAGAAAAGCCCCATTCACCCCTCCACTTT,CASSQEKPHSPLHF
many,TRBV27,TRBJ2-2,-,TGTGCCAGCAGTTTCGGGGTCTTATCTAACACCGGGGAGCTGTTTTTT,CASSFGVLSNTGELFF
many,TRBV20-1,TRBJ1-2,-,TGCAGTGCTAACGGGGACAAGGGGGTTAGCTACACCTTC,CSANGDKGVSYTF
many,TRBV5-1,TRBJ2-4,TRBD1,TGCGCCAGCAGCTCCCGACAGGGGGCGGGGGCCAAAAACATTCAGTACTTC,CASSSRQGAGAKNIQYF
few,TRBV12-3/TRBV12-4,TRBJ2-5,TRBD2,TGTGCCAGCAGTGCGGGACTACTCCAAGAGACCCAGTACTTC,CASSAGLLQETQYF
many,TRBV6-5,TRBJ2-7,TRBD2,TGTGCCAGCAGTCGGAAGGGCCCTAGCGGGACGGGGGAGCAGTACTTC,CASSRKGPSGTGEQYF
few,TRBV25-1,TRBJ1-2,-,TGTGCCAGCAGTGAATCGGGGAGCGCCAACTATGGCTACACCTTC,CASSESGSANYGYTF
many,TRBV19,TRBJ1-2,-,TGTGCCAGTAGTATAGGATGGCAGGGGAGAGGTGGCTACACCTTC,CASSIGWQGRGGYTF
many,TRBV5-1,TRBJ1-6,-,TGCGCCAGCAGCTTCACAGGGTCGAATTCACCCCTCCACTTT,CASSFTGSNSPLHF